This T cell receptor (beta chain) was observed in a study of blood T cells in healthy people across ages. Study-wide results and caveats: As naive T cell percentage varied, TCR beta diversity correlated strongly with it.

A J-beta primer mix and a sample-barcoded 5' primer were used in a second PCR of about 7 to 11 cycles. One entry per CDR3 protein, called by TCRdb with MiXCR from the 5' RACE reads. Here the sample spans 850,000 to 1,100,000 distinct CDR3 sequences, more than 30% being singletons. Germline assignment: CDR1 SGHTA and CDR2 FQGNSA. The CDR3 is 14 amino acids. V dropped 1 base and J dropped 2 bases, with 9 bases sitting between them. This clonotype was detected many times. The antigen remains undetermined. The receptor comes from a man between 18 and 35 years old in good health. Specimen: blood. The rearrangement uses TRBV7-2 and TRBJ2-7; TRBD1 is a possible D gene (6 bases). In nucleotides, the CDR3 is TGTGCCAGCAGCTTAGTTCGGACAGCCTACGAGCAGTACTTC. It encodes CASSLVRTAYEQYF.